A selection of T cell receptor beta chains follows, all from one sample in a study of blood T cell repertoires in COVID-19. TCRdb's copy holds only in-frame clones and misses some; the assay was immunoSEQ multiplex PCR. The profile shows 350,000 to 500,000 clones, over 85% of them singletons. The specimen sequenced was peripheral blood. The receptors were gathered from a man between 18 and 29 years old with COVID-19, enrolled during active disease. Both conserved end residues are part of each CDR3. The D gene is left open where the match is weak. Rows may omit the clone size; those that give it use once, few, many or a size class.

TRBJ2-3 NA TRBV7-2 NA TGTGCCAGCAGCTTAATAGCCCTAGATACGCAGTATTTT CASSLIALDTQYF
TRBJ2-6 NA TRBV19 TRBD1 TGTGCCAGTAGTATCGGGACAGGTTACTCTGGGGCCAACGTCCTGACTTTC CASSIGTGYSGANVLTF
TRBJ2-1 once TRBV27 NA TGTGCCAGCAGTTTAGACAGACCGCGTTCCTACAATGAGCAGTTCTTC CASSLDRPRSYNEQFF
TRBJ2-1 NA TRBV4-1 NA TGCGCCAGCAGCCAAATGTCAGGGGCCCCCAATGAGCAGTTCTTC CASSQMSGAPNEQFF
TRBJ2-6 NA TRBV6-5 TRBD1 TGTGCCATCAGGGGGCGTGGGGCCAACGTCCTGACTTTC CAIRGRGANVLTF
TRBJ2-1 few TRBV11-3 TRBD2 TGTGCCAGCAGTTTGACTAGCGGGAGCGCTGAGCAGTTCTTC CASSLTSGSAEQFF
TRBJ1-5 NA TRBV21-1 NA TGTGCCAGCAGCGCACGACGGACGGGGGGCAATCAGCCCCAGCATTTT CASSARRTGGNQPQHF
TRBJ2-7 few TRBV6-1 NA TGTGCCAGCAGTGACAGGGCAGACCGAGACTACGAGCAGTACTTC CASSDRADRDYEQYF
TRBJ2-1 once TRBV4-2 TRBD2 TGTGCCAGCAGCCAAGCACTAGCGGGGGTTTACAATGAGCAGTTCTTC CASSQALAGVYNEQFF
TRBJ1-3 NA TRBV18 NA TGTGCCAGCTCACCACGGGAGGACGGGTGGCAGGATCCTGGAAACACCATATATTTT CASSPREDGWQDPGNTIYF
TRBJ1-2 NA TRBV5-1 NA TGCGCCAGCAGCTTGGACAGTTTTTCTAACTATGGCTACACCTTC CASSLDSFSNYGYTF
TRBJ1-3 NA TRBV19 TRBD1 TGTGCCAGTAGTACTCATGACAGGGGATGGGGAAACACCATATATTTT CASSTHDRGWGNTIYF
TRBJ2-3 NA TRBV28 TRBD1 TGTGCCAGCAGCCCGGGACAGTACACAGATACGCAGTATTTT CASSPGQYTDTQYF
TRBJ2-5 NA TRBV7-9 TRBD1 TGTGCCAGCAGCGCGGGACAGGGGATAGGAGCGTGGGAGACCCAGTACTTC CASSAGQGIGAWETQYF
TRBJ1-2 few TRBV5-4 NA TGTGCCAGCAGACAGAAATTAAACTATGGCTACACCTTC CASRQKLNYGYTF
TRBJ2-7 once TRBV5-1 TRBD2 TGCGCCAGCAGCCCAGGGACTAGCGGGATGGACTCCTACGAGCAGTACTTC CASSPGTSGMDSYEQYF
TRBJ2-5 once TRBV11-2 NA TGTGCCAGCAGCCTAGAGGCCCCCGGACAGAGCCAAGAGACCCAGTACTTC CASSLEAPGQSQETQYF
TRBJ2-1 NA TRBV7-8 TRBD1 TGTGCCAGCAGCTTAGCAATGACAGGGGCGGCCTACAATGAGCAGTTCTTC CASSLAMTGAAYNEQFF
TRBJ2-7 NA TRBV24-1 TRBD1 TGTGCCACCAGTGACACAGGGGTTCACGAGCAGTACTTC CATSDTGVHEQYF
TRBJ2-4 NA TRBV6-5 NA TGTGCCAGCAGCTCAGATCGGACAATCTTTCAGTACTTC CASSSDRTIFQYF
TRBJ2-7 NA TRBV5-6 NA TGTGCCAGCAGCTTGGATTACAGGAAATACGAGCAGTACTTC CASSLDYRKYEQYF
TRBJ2-1 once TRBV5-4 TRBD1 TGTGCCAGCAGCTTGTTGGACAGGGGAGACAATGAGCAGTTCTTC CASSLLDRGDNEQFF
TRBJ2-5 NA TRBV11-2 NA TGTGCCAGCAGCTTCCCAGACCAAGAGACCCAGTACTTC CASSFPDQETQYF
TRBJ1-2 once TRBV28 NA TGTGCCAGCAGTTTATGGCTCAGGGGAGTCTTCTATGGCTACACCTTC CASSLWLRGVFYGYTF
TRBJ2-1 NA TRBV6-2/TRBV6-3 TRBD2 TGTGCCAGCAGTTACTCAACTAGCGGGCCTTACAATGAGCAGTTCTTC CASSYSTSGPYNEQFF
TRBJ2-1 NA TRBV5-1 NA TGCGCCAGCAGCTTGGGACTGGCTTCCTACAATGAGCAGTTCTTC CASSLGLASYNEQFF
TRBJ2-7 NA TRBV7-9 TRBD1 TGTGCCAGCAGCTTAGTTGGGACAGATTACGAGCAGTACTTC CASSLVGTDYEQYF
TRBJ2-7 NA TRBV18 NA TGTGCCAGCTCAGACAGTGATTGGTACGAGCAGTACTTC CASSDSDWYEQYF
TRBJ2-7 NA TRBV5-5 NA TGTGCCAGCAGCTTGGCGGGACTTGCCTACGAGCAGTACTTC CASSLAGLAYEQYF
TRBJ2-3 once TRBV19 TRBD2 TGTGCCAGTAATACGCCGGGACTAGGCACCTCCACAGATACGCAGTATTTT CASNTPGLGTSTDTQYF
TRBJ1-2 NA TRBV24-1 NA TGTGCCACCAGTGACGACAAGAATAACTATGGCTACACCTTC CATSDDKNNYGYTF
TRBJ1-3 NA TRBV9 NA TGTGCCAGCAGCCCGCACGATGCGGCGCCGAGGTCTGGAAACACCATATATTTT CASSPHDAAPRSGNTIYF
TRBJ1-2 few TRBV19 TRBD1 TGTGCCAGTAGTCTGAGCCGGGACAGGGGACGGAATGGCTACACCTTC CASSLSRDRGRNGYTF